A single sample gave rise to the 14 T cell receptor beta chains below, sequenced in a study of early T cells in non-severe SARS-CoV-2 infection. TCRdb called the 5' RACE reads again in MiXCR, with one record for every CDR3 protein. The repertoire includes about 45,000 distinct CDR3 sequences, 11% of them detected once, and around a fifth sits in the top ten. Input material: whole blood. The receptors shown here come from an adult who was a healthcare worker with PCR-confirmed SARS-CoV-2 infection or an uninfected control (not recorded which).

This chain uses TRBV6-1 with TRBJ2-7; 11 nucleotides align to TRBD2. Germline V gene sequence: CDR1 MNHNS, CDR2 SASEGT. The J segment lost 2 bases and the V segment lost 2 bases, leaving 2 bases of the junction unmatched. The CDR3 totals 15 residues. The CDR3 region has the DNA TGTGCCAGCAGTGAACTTAGCGGGAGGGCCTACGAGCAGTACTTC. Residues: CASSELSGRAYEQYF.

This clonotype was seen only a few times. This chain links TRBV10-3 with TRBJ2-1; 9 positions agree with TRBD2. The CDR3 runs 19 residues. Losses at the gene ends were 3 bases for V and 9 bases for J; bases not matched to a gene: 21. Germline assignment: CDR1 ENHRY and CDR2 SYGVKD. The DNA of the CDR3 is TGTGCCATCAGTGATCTGGCGGGAGGGCCCGGCCCCACACACGGTGAGCAGTTCTTC. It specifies CAISDLAGGPGPTHGEQFF.

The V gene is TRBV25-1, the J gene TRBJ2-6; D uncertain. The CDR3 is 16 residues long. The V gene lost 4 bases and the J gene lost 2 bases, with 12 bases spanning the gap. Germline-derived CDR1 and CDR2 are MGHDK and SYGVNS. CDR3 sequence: CASSGFEWAGANVLTF. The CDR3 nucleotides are TGTGCCAGCAGTGGATTTGAGTGGGCTGGGGCCAACGTCCTGACTTTC.

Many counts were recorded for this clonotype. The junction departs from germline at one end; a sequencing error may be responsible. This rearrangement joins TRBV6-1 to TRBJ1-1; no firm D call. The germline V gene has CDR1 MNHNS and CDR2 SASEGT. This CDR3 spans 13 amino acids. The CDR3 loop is CASTQTANAEAFF. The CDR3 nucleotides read TGTGCCAGCACCCAGACCGCGAACGCTGAAGCTTTCTTT.

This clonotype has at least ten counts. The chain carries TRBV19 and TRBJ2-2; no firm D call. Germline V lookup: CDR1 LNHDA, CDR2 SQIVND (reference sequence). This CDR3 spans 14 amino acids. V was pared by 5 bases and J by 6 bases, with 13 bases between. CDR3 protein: CASSSPRRAGELFF. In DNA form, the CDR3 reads TGTGCCAGTAGTTCCCCACGACGGGCCGGGGAGCTGTTTTTT.

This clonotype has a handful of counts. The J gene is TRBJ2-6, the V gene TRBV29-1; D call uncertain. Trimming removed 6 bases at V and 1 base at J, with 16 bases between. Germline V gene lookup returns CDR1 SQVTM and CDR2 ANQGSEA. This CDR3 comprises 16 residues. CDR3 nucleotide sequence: TGCAGCGTCGAGAACCCTGGGGTGTCTGGGGCCAACGTCCTGACTTTC. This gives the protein CSVENPGVSGANVLTF.

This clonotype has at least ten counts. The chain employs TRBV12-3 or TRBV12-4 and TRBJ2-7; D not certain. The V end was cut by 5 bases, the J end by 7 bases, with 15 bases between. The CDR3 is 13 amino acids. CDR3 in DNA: TGTGCCAGCAGTCCGGGCCCCGGTGTTGAGCAGTACTTC. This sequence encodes CASSPGPGVEQYF.

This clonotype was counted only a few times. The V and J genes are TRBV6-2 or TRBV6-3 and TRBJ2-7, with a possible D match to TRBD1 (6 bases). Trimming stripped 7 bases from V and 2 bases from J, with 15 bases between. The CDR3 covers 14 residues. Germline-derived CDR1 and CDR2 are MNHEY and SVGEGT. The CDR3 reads CASKLGAVTYEQYF. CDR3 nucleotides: TGTGCCAGCAAGTTGGGGGCTGTTACCTACGAGCAGTACTTC.

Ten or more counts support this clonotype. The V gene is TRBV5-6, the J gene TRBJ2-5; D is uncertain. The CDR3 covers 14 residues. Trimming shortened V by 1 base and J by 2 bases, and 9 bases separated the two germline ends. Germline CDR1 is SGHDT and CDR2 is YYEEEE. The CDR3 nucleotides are TGTGCCAGCAGCTTGAACCCCCCTCAAGAGACCCAGTACTTC. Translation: CASSLNPPQETQYF.

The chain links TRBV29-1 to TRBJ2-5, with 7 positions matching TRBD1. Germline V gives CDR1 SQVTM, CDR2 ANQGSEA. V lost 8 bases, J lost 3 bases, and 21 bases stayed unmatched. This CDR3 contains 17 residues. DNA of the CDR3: TGCAGCCCCGAGGTACTTAGGCCGGGACAGAAAGAAGAGACCCAGTACTTC. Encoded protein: CSPEVLRPGQKEETQYF.

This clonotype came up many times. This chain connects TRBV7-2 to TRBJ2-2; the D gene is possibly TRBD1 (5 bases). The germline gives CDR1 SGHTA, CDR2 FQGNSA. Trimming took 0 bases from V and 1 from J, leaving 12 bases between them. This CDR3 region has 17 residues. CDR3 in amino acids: CASSLAPGHGNTGELFF. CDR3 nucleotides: TGTGCCAGCAGCTTAGCGCCTGGACACGGGAACACCGGGGAGCTGTTTTTT.

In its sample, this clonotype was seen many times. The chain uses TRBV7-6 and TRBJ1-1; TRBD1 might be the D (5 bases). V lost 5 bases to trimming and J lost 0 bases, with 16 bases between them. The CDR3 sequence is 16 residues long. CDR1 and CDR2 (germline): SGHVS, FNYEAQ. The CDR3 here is CASSPSWGNMNTEAFF. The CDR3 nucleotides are TGTGCCAGCAGCCCGTCGTGGGGGAATATGAACACTGAAGCTTTCTTT.

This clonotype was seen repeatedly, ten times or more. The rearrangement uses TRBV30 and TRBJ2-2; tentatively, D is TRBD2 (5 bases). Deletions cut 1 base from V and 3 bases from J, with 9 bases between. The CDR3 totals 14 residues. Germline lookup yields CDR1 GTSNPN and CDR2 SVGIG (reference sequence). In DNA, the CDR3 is TGTGCCTGGAGTGCTGGACTCGACACCGGGGAGCTGTTTTTT. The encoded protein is CAWSAGLDTGELFF. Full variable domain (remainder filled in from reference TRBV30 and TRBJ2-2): SQTIHQWPATLVQPVGSPLSLECTVEGTSNPNLYWYRQAAGRGLQLLFYSVGIGQISSEVPQNLSASRPQDRQFILSSKKLLLSDSGFYLCAWSAGLDTGELFFGEGSRLTVL.

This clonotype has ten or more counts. The CDR3 region has the DNA TGCAGTGCCCCGGAGTATACGAGCAATCAGCCCCAGCATTTT. This codes for CSAPEYTSNQPQHF. This chain uses TRBV20-1 with TRBJ1-5; no clear D gene. Germline CDR1 is DFQATT and CDR2 is SNEGSKA (reference sequence). The CDR3 spans 14 residues. V was shortened by 6 bases and J by 1 base, with 13 bases between the two germline ends.